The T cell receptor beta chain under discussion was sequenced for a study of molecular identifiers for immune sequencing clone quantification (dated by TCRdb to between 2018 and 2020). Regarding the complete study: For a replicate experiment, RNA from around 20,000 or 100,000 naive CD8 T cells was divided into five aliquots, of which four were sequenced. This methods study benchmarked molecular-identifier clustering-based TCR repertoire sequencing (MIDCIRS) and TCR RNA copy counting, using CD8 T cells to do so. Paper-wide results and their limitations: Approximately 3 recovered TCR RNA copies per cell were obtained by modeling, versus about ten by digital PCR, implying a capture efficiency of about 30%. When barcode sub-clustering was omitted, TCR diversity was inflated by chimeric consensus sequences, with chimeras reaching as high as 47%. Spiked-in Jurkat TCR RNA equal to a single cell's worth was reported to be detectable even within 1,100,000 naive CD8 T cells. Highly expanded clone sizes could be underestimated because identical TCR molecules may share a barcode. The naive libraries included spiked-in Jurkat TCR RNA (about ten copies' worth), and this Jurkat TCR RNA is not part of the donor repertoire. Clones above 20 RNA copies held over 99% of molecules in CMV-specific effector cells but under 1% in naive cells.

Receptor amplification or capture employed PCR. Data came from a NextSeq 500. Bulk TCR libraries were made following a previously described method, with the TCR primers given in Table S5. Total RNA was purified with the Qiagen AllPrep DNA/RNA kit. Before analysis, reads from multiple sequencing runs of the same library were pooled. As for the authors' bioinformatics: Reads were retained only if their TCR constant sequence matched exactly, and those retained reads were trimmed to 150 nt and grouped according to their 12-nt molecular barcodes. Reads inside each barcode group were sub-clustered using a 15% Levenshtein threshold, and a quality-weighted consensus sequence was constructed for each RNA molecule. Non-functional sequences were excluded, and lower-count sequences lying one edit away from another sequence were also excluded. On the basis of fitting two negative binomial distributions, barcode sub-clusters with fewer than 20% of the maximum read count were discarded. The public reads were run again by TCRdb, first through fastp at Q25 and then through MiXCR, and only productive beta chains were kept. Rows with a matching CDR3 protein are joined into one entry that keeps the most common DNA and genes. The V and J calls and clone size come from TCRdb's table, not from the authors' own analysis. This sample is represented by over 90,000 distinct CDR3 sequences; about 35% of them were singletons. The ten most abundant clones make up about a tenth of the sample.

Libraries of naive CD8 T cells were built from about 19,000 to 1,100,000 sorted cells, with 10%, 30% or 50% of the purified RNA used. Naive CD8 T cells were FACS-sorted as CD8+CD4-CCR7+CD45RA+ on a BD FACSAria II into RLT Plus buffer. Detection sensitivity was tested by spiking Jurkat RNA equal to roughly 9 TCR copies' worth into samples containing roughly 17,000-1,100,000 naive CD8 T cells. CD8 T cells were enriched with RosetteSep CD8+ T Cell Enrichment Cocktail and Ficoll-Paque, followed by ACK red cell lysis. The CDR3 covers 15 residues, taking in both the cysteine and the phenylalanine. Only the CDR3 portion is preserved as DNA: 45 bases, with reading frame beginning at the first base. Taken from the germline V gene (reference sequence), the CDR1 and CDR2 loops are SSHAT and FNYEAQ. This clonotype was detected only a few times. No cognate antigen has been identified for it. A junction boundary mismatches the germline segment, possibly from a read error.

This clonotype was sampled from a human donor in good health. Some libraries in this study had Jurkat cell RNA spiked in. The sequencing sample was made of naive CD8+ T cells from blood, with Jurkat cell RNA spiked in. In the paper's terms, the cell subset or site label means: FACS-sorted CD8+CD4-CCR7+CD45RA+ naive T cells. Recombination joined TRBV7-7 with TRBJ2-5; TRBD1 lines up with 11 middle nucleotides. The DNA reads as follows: TGTGCTAGCAGCTTAGGGACAGGGGGTATGATGACCCAGTACTTC. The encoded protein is CASSLGTGGMMTQYF.